Shown below are 18 T cell receptor beta chains from a single sample sequenced in a study of beta chain features in type 1 diabetes. Isolated RNA was reverse transcribed in full, so expressed TCRB transcripts were sequenced. Produced via immunoSEQ multiplex PCR; TCRdb's table is partial and in-frame only. The sample lists about 740,000 clones, over 10% occurring once. Findings and limits, study-wide: Across all four CD4+ subsets, people with type 1 diabetes showed modestly shorter TCRB CDR3s.

Which antigens these TCRs recognize remains unknown. The sequenced material came from naive CD4+ T cells from blood. These receptors all come from a man aged 18 to 29 with type 1 diabetes.

This clone was counted only a few times. The sample contains more than one DNA sequence encoding this CDR3. V and J are TRBV7-9 and TRBJ2-3, with D tentatively TRBD1 (6 bases). V lost 1 base, J lost 3 bases, and 8 bases lay in between. The germline V gene has CDR1 SEHNR and CDR2 FQNEAQ (reference sequence). The CDR3 runs to 14 residues. For the CDR3, the DNA is TGTGCCAGCAGCTTAGACCAGGGGACAGATACGCAGTATTTT. It codes for CASSLDQGTDTQYF. The full variable domain, with the rest looked up from reference TRBV7-9 and TRBJ2-3, is DTGVSQNPRHKITKRGQNVTFRCDPISEHNRLYWYRQTLGQGPEFLTYFQNEAQLEKSRLLSDRFSAERPKGSFSTLEIQRTEQGDSAMYLCASSLDQGTDTQYFGPGTRLTVL.

In DNA form, the CDR3 reads TGTGCCGCGACGGGGACGGTTAATCAGCCCCAGCATTTT. Translating gives CAATGTVNQPQHF. V usage is TRBV6-1 and J usage is TRBJ1-5; D perhaps matches TRBD1 (5 bases). V shed 11 bases and J shed 4 bases, with 15 bases lying between them. The CDR3 sequence is 13 residues long. Germline V gene sequence: CDR1 MNHNS, CDR2 SASEGT.

The CDR3 spells CASSVSSEGANTGELFF. The CDR3 region has the DNA TGTGCCAGCAGCGTATCGAGCGAGGGCGCGAACACCGGGGAGCTGTTTTTT. This chain joins TRBV9 and TRBJ2-2, with D possibly TRBD2 on 5 matching bases. Germline values: CDR1 SGDLS, CDR2 YYNGEE. Trimming removed 1 base at V and 0 bases at J, with 13 bases between. The CDR3 runs 17 residues.

This chain uses TRBV7-9 with TRBJ2-1; D may be TRBD2 (6 bases). CDR3 length equals 15 residues. Germline CDR1 and CDR2: SEHNR and FQNEAQ (reference sequence). The ends were cut back, 5 bases at V and 4 bases at J, with 15 bases in the middle. DNA for the CDR3: TGTGCCAGCAGCCCCCCGAGGAGGGATTACAATGAGCAGTTCTTC. Translating it yields CASSPPRRDYNEQFF.

The chain joins TRBV5-6 to TRBJ2-7; D remains ambiguous. The length of the CDR3 is 15 residues. Germline V gene lookup returns CDR1 SGHDT and CDR2 YYEEEE. Between the trimmed V and J ends, which lost 5 bases and 0 bases, there was a span of 15 bases. CDR3 amino acids: CASRRRPESSYEQYF. The CDR3, as DNA: TGTGCCAGCAGACGACGTCCGGAGAGCTCCTACGAGCAGTACTTC. The variable domain in full, completed from reference TRBV5-6 and TRBJ2-7, reads DAGVTQSPTHLIKTRGQQVTLRCSPKSGHDTVSWYQQALGQGPQFIFQYYEEEERQRGNFPDRFSGHQFPNYSSELNVNALLLGDSALYLCASRRRPESSYEQYFGPGTRLTVT.

This chain links TRBV7-9 with TRBJ1-2; possible D gene TRBD1, 6 bases. The CDR3 runs 12 residues. Trimming pared 10 bases from V and 3 bases from J, leaving 12 bases between. From germline, CDR1 is SEHNR and CDR2 FQNEAQ (reference sequence). The CDR3 reads CAKGGEDYGYTF. The CDR3 DNA sequence: TGTGCCAAAGGGGGGGAAGACTATGGCTACACCTTC.

This clone has more than one count but fewer than ten. This sequence joins TRBV7-2 and TRBJ2-3; 8 bases map to TRBD2. This CDR3 comprises 16 residues. In germline, CDR1 is SGHTA, CDR2 FQGNSA. The V segment lost 1 base and the J segment 4 bases; nucleotides outside the gene matches: 7. This CDR3 reads CASSLVGGGPPDTQYF. The CDR3 DNA follows: TGTGCCAGCAGCTTAGTGGGCGGGGGGCCTCCAGATACGCAGTATTTT. The full variable domain, in which reference TRBV7-2 and TRBJ2-3 provide the parts outside the CDR3, is GAGVSQSPSNKVTEKGKDVELRCDPISGHTALYWYRQSLGQGLEFLIYFQGNSAPDKSGLPSDRFSAERTGGSVSTLTIQRTQQEDSAVYLCASSLVGGGPPDTQYFGPGTRLTVL.

This clone occurred a few times. The chain carries TRBV6-6 and TRBJ2-1; 7 bases map to TRBD1. The germline V gene encodes CDR1 MNHNY and CDR2 SVGAGI (reference sequence). This CDR3 region has 14 residues. V dropped 2 bases and J dropped 5; count of bases not matched to a gene: 3. The CDR3 region is CASSYPGQNNEQFF. CDR3 DNA sequence: TGTGCCAGCAGTTACCCGGGACAGAACAATGAGCAGTTCTTC.

The CDR3 DNA reads TGCGCCAGCAGCTTGACAGGGGGCGATGAGACCCAGTACTTC. Translated: CASSLTGGDETQYF. The V and J genes are TRBV5-1 and TRBJ2-5; 9 bases are a match to TRBD1. Germline V gene lookup returns CDR1 SGHRS and CDR2 YFSETQ. Unmatched junction bases numbered 3, after V lost 1 base and J lost 5 bases. This CDR3 spans 14 amino acids.

This clone has a handful of counts. The CDR3 here is CASSLAGGPSYEQYF. The CDR3 DNA is TGTGCCAGCAGCTTAGCGGGGGGGCCCTCCTACGAGCAGTACTTC. V and J are TRBV7-2 and TRBJ2-7; D is perhaps TRBD2 (7 bases). This CDR3 region has 15 residues. The germline gives CDR1 SGHTA, CDR2 FQGNSA. V dropped 0 bases and J dropped 0 bases, with 9 bases sitting between them.

V is TRBV9 and J is TRBJ1-2; D uncertain. With 4 bases removed from V and 5 bases from J, the gap between germline ends came to 15 bases. Looked up from germline, CDR1 is SGDLS and CDR2 is YYNGEE. The CDR3 is 14 amino acids. This chain's CDR3 is CASSPEEHRYGYTF. CDR3 nucleotides: TGTGCCAGCAGCCCGGAGGAGCATAGATATGGCTACACCTTC.

V and J are TRBV27 and TRBJ2-5; D could derive from TRBD1 or TRBD2 (6 bases each). The germline V gene has CDR1 MNHEY and CDR2 SMNVEV (reference sequence). V lost 3 bases and J lost 5, with 16 bases in between. The CDR3 spans 15 residues. CDR3 coding DNA: TGTGCCAGCAGTTTTGGAGGGTACAGGGATGAGACCCAGTACTTC. This encodes CASSFGGYRDETQYF.

The table lists this clone with a few counts. This CDR3 is also generated by other DNA sequences in the sample. V is TRBV18 and J is TRBJ1-6, with 7 bases identical to TRBD1. J was trimmed by 8 bases and V by 3 bases; bases with no gene match: 1. The CDR3 is 13 amino acids. Germline CDR1 and CDR2: KGHSH and LQKENI. CDR3 sequence (DNA): TGTGCCAGCTCACCCACAGGGGATTCACCCCTCCACTTT. Residues: CASSPTGDSPLHF.

This clone has more than one count but fewer than ten. The J gene is TRBJ2-7, the V gene TRBV4-2, with a possible D match to TRBD2 (5 bases). This CDR3 has 17 amino acids. Trimming left V 0 bases short and J 5 bases short, with 20 bases between. Germline values: CDR1 LGHNA, CDR2 YNFKEQ. CDR3 DNA sequence: TGTGCCAGCAGCCAAGATCTCCGGACGGGATCCTACGACGAGCAGTACTTC. Its protein is CASSQDLRTGSYDEQYF.

This clone has just a few counts. This chain links TRBV4-1 with TRBJ2-3; D possibly corresponds to TRBD2 (6 bases). There are 16 residues in the CDR3. CDR1 is MGHRA, CDR2 YSYEKL, per germline. The germline V and J ends were trimmed by 6 bases and 3 bases, with 19 bases remaining between them. The CDR3, as DNA: TGCGCCAGCAGTTACCATCAAGTGGGGAGGACAGATACGCAGTATTTT. Residues: CASSYHQVGRTDTQYF.

This chain joins TRBV4-2 and TRBJ1-4; possibly TRBD1 for D (5 bases). Germline loops: CDR1 LGHNA, CDR2 YNFKEQ. The CDR3 totals 14 residues. V shed 4 bases and J shed 2 bases, with 8 bases lying between them. CDR3 nucleotide sequence: TGTGCCAGCAGCCGGGGGGAGACTAATGAAAAACTGTTTTTT. It yields the protein CASSRGETNEKLFF.

Of note for this clone: The identical CDR3 is also encoded by other nucleotide sequences in the sample. V and J are TRBV30 and TRBJ1-5, with D possibly being TRBD1 (6 bases). The ends were cut back, 0 bases at V and 7 bases at J, with 10 bases in the middle. There are 13 residues in the CDR3. Per germline, CDR1 GTSNPN and CDR2 SVGIG (reference sequence). The CDR3 protein is CAWSVGGAQPQHF. The DNA of the CDR3 is TGTGCCTGGAGTGTAGGGGGGGCCCAGCCCCAGCATTTT.

In this sample, this clone turned up many times. The chain joins TRBV30 to TRBJ2-7, with 7 bases matching TRBD1. With V trimmed by 3 bases and J by 3 bases, 5 bases remained unmatched. The CDR3 has 13 residues. CDR1 and CDR2 (germline): GTSNPN, SVGIG (reference sequence). CDR3: CAWRYGTVYEQYF. CDR3 nucleotides: TGTGCCTGGAGGTATGGGACAGTCTACGAGCAGTACTTC.